Presented here are 27 T cell receptor beta chains from one specimen sequenced in a study of T cells in Graves' hyperthyroidism and ophthalmopathy. Amplified TCR beta CDR3 regions derived from RNA transcripts. The study used the HTBI primer set for a first-round RT-PCR of the TCR CDR3. TCRdb ran MiXCR on the multiplex PCR reads and lists one entry per CDR3 protein. The sample yields approximately 480,000 distinct CDR3 sequences, around 20% seen once. Sample: blood. These receptor sequences come from a man aged 18 to 30 with Graves' hyperthyroidism.

The chain joins TRBV20-1 to TRBJ1-5; TRBD1 matches at 12 bases. Germline V CDR1 and CDR2: DFQATT, SNEGSKA (reference sequence). The junction had 7 bases not matched to a gene; V was cut back by 3 bases and J by 7 bases. The CDR3 sequence is 15 residues long. The CDR3 sequence: CSASWGQGAWQPQHF. The DNA for the CDR3 is TGCAGTGCTAGTTGGGGACAGGGGGCTTGGCAGCCCCAGCATTTT.

In the case of this clonotype: One junction end does not reproduce the germline sequence, and a read error may be involved. The rearrangement joins TRBV6-2 or TRBV6-3 to TRBJ2-2, with D possibly being TRBD2 (6 bases). This CDR3 comprises 13 residues. CDR1 is MNHEY, CDR2 SVGEGT, per germline. The chain's CDR3 is CASSYSRGGEPFF. CDR3 nucleotide sequence: TGTGCCAGCAGTTACTCGAGGGGCGGGGAGCCGTTTTTT.

The sample holds many counts of this clonotype. The rearrangement uses TRBV30 and TRBJ1-1; D might be TRBD1 (5 bases). The CDR3 covers 14 residues. The germline CDR1 and CDR2 sequences are GTSNPN and SVGIG (reference sequence). V shed 0 bases and J shed 4 bases, with 12 bases lying between them. The DNA of the CDR3 is TGTGCCTGGAGTGTAGGGACGGGTGGCACTGAAGCTTTCTTT. Protein product: CAWSVGTGGTEAFF.

The genes are TRBV28 and TRBJ1-1; no reliable D call. Trimming shortened V by 2 bases and J by 4 bases, and 8 bases separated the two germline ends. The CDR3 covers 13 residues. The V gene's germline CDR1 is MDHEN and CDR2 SYDVKM. CDR3 amino acids: CASSLSILTEAFF. In nucleotides, the CDR3 is TGTGCCAGCAGTTTAAGCATTCTCACTGAAGCTTTCTTT.

Notes on this clonotype: A much larger clone lies a single base off, so this may be a read error. The rearrangement uses TRBV28 and TRBJ1-1; no clear D gene. Per the germline V gene, CDR1 is MDHEN and CDR2 is SYDVKM. V shed 3 bases and J shed 0 bases, with 11 bases lying between them. The CDR3 contains 15 residues. CDR3 sequence: CASSFVSVMNTEAFF. CDR3 sequence (DNA): TGTGCCAGCAGTTTCGTGTCAGTCATGAACACTGAAGCTTTCTTT.

This clonotype was observed at least ten times. V gene TRBV12-3 or TRBV12-4 combines with J gene TRBJ1-5, with 7 bases lining up with TRBD1. This CDR3 spans 16 amino acids. The J segment lost 3 bases and the V segment lost 2 bases, leaving 7 bases of the junction unmatched. The CDR3 reads CASSLKGAVANQPQHF. The CDR3 DNA follows: TGTGCCAGCAGTTTAAAGGGGGCGGTTGCCAATCAGCCCCAGCATTTT.

This clonotype appeared a few times. The CDR3 nucleotides are TGTGCCAGCGGAGCGGACTCTGGAAACACCATATATTTT. This encodes CASGADSGNTIYF. The chain is built from TRBV9 and TRBJ1-3, with D hard to call. The CDR3 loop spans 13 amino acids. CDR1 is SGDLS, CDR2 YYNGEE, per germline. Trimming shortened V by 7 bases and J by 0 bases, and 8 bases separated the two germline ends.

This clonotype was detected ten times or more. This chain links TRBV12-3 or TRBV12-4 with TRBJ2-7; D unresolved. This CDR3 comprises 15 residues. Trimming pared 2 bases from V and 7 bases from J, leaving 18 bases between. The CDR3 reads CASSLSLQPGSEQYF. In DNA, the CDR3 is TGTGCCAGCAGTTTAAGTCTCCAGCCCGGAAGTGAGCAGTACTTC.

Only one count was recorded for this clonotype. The V call is TRBV5-1, the J call TRBJ2-5, with unresolved D. Germline V gene lookup returns CDR1 SGHRS and CDR2 YFSETQ. There are 13 residues in the CDR3. The V and J ends lost 3 bases and 2 bases respectively, with 8 bases between them. CDR3: CASSSTLQETQYF. In DNA, the CDR3 is TGCGCCAGCAGCTCGACCCTTCAAGAGACCCAGTACTTC. Complete variable domain (other parts from reference TRBV5-1 and TRBJ2-5): KAGVTQTPRYLIKTRGQQVTLSCSPISGHRSVSWYQQTPGQGLQFLFEYFSETQRNKGNFPGRFSGRQFSNSRSEMNVSTLELGDSALYLCASSSTLQETQYFGPGTRLLVL.

This clonotype was seen at least ten times. This chain uses TRBV20-1 with TRBJ2-7, with TRBD2 matching 7 bases. The germline gives CDR1 DFQATT, CDR2 SNEGSKA (reference sequence). J was trimmed by 6 bases and V by 5 bases; bases with no gene match: 7. The CDR3 is 12 residues long. This chain's CDR3 is CSAGSGRTEQYF. The CDR3 region has the DNA TGCAGTGCTGGATCCGGGAGGACCGAGCAGTACTTC.

The table lists this clonotype with many counts. V usage is TRBV6-5 and J usage is TRBJ2-5; 9 bases fit TRBD1. Losses at the gene ends were 2 bases for V and 3 bases for J; bases not matched to a gene: 4. This CDR3 has 15 amino acids. Germline-derived CDR1 and CDR2 are MNHEY and SVGAGI. CDR3 region: CASSYDRGGEETQYF. As DNA, the CDR3 is TGTGCCAGCAGTTACGACAGGGGGGGTGAAGAGACCCAGTACTTC.

This clonotype was counted ten times or more. The V gene is TRBV12-3 or TRBV12-4, the J gene TRBJ1-2; D may be TRBD1 (6 bases). Trimming shortened V by 3 bases and J by 5 bases, and 16 bases separated the two germline ends. The CDR3 totals 15 residues. CDR3 in DNA: TGTGCCAGCAGTTTTAAGGACAGAAAAAAGTATGGCTACACCTTC. Protein product: CASSFKDRKKYGYTF.

The rearrangement links TRBV30 to TRBJ2-2; no clear D gene. The CDR3 runs 13 residues. The V and J ends lost 3 bases and 0 bases respectively, with 5 bases between them. Germline values: CDR1 GTSNPN, CDR2 SVGIG (reference sequence). The CDR3 nucleotides are TGTGCCTGGAGACCAGCGAACACCGGGGAGCTGTTTTTT. Residues: CAWRPANTGELFF.

This clonotype has at least ten counts. J is TRBJ2-5 and V is TRBV3-1; 13 bases fit TRBD2. Germline CDR1 reads LGHDT; CDR2 reads YNNKEL (reference sequence). The CDR3 is 17 residues long. Trimming took 6 bases from V and 1 from J; bases not matched to a gene: 8. CDR3: CASSPGLAGPSQETQYF. CDR3 DNA sequence: TGTGCCAGCAGTCCGGGACTAGCGGGGCCATCCCAAGAGACCCAGTACTTC.

The chain carries TRBV6-1 and TRBJ1-1; TRBD1 matches 8 bases. The trim removed 7 bases at V and 3 bases at J, leaving 4 bases unmatched. The CDR3 consists of 13 residues. Germline V lookup: CDR1 MNHNS, CDR2 SASEGT. The CDR3 is CASKVTGDTEAFF. CDR3 nucleotide sequence: TGTGCCAGCAAGGTGACAGGGGACACTGAAGCTTTCTTT.

The sample holds many counts of this clonotype. J is TRBJ2-7 and V is TRBV19; 10 bases line up with TRBD1. Germline assignment: CDR1 LNHDA and CDR2 SQIVND (reference sequence). Germline trimming cut 6 bases from V and 0 bases from J; bases unmatched to any gene: 8. The CDR3 consists of 16 residues. CDR3 nucleotides: TGTGCCAGTAGACGAGGTGGGACAGGGGCCTCCTACGAGCAGTACTTC. It translates to CASRRGGTGASYEQYF.

This chain uses TRBV6-2 or TRBV6-3 with TRBJ1-1; D is possibly TRBD1 (5 bases). V lost 7 bases to trimming and J lost 0 bases, with 15 bases between them. The CDR3 runs to 15 residues. Germline values: CDR1 MNHEY, CDR2 SVGEGT. The CDR3 nucleotides read TGTGCCAGCACCAACAGGCATGGCTTGAACACTGAAGCTTTCTTT. Translating it yields CASTNRHGLNTEAFF.

This clonotype has at least ten counts. The CDR3 region has the DNA TGTGCCAGCAGTATCGACAGGGAGACCCAGTACTTC. Translated, it gives CASSIDRETQYF. V is TRBV12-3 or TRBV12-4 and J is TRBJ2-5, with TRBD1 as a possible D gene (6 bases). The CDR3 extends over 12 amino acids. V was trimmed by 5 bases and J by 5 bases, leaving 9 bases between them.

This clonotype has ten or more counts. The rearrangement joins TRBV20-1 to TRBJ1-2; D is ambiguous. Germline assignment: CDR1 DFQATT and CDR2 SNEGSKA (reference sequence). Trimming left V 0 bases short and J 4 bases short, with 9 bases between. This CDR3 spans 13 amino acids. CDR3 DNA sequence: TGCAGTGCTAGAGATGCGGGGAGCTATGGCTACACCTTC. Residues: CSARDAGSYGYTF.

This clonotype has ten or more counts. The V gene is TRBV5-6, the J gene TRBJ1-1, with D uncertain. This CDR3 contains 16 residues. The ends were cut back, 0 bases at V and 7 bases at J, with 19 bases in the middle. Per germline, CDR1 SGHDT and CDR2 YYEEEE. This CDR3 is CASSLAGGQESIEAFF. The DNA for the CDR3 is TGTGCCAGCAGCTTGGCCGGAGGGCAGGAATCGATTGAAGCTTTCTTT.

This clonotype has more than one count but fewer than ten. V is TRBV6-1 and J is TRBJ2-2, with 7 bases fitting TRBD1. Germline CDR1 is MNHNS and CDR2 is SASEGT. Unmatched junction bases numbered 4, after V lost 3 bases and J lost 6 bases. The CDR3 is 14 amino acids. The CDR3 bases are TGTGCCAGCAGTGACTACAGGGGCGCCGGGGAGCTGTTTTTT. Its protein product is CASSDYRGAGELFF.

This clonotype was seen many times. Here the CDR3 reads CASRFGGTGELFF. The CDR3 DNA sequence: TGTGCCAGCAGGTTCGGGGGAACCGGGGAGCTGTTTTTT. The chain recombines TRBV12-3 or TRBV12-4 with TRBJ2-2; a weak D match, TRBD2 (6 bases). V was cut by 6 bases and J by 5 bases, with 10 bases left in between. This CDR3 has 13 amino acids.

The sample holds a few counts of this clonotype. The J gene is TRBJ2-4, the V gene TRBV7-9; TRBD1 or TRBD2 may be the D gene (5 bases each). The V end was cut by 5 bases, the J end by 5 bases, with 13 bases between. This CDR3 has 14 amino acids. Germline-derived CDR1 and CDR2 are SEHNR and FQNEAQ (reference sequence). CDR3 amino acids: CASSRWDGQNIQYF. Here the CDR3 DNA reads TGTGCCAGCAGCCGATGGGACGGACAAAACATTCAGTACTTC.

Ten or more counts support this clonotype. This chain joins TRBV12-3 or TRBV12-4 and TRBJ1-1; D may be TRBD1 (6 bases). V was trimmed by 5 bases and J by 4 bases, leaving 14 bases between them. This CDR3 comprises 14 residues. CDR3 in amino acids: CASSRDTGITEAFF. The DNA of the CDR3 is TGTGCCAGCAGTAGGGATACAGGGATCACTGAAGCTTTCTTT.

The chain is built from TRBV6-1 and TRBJ1-5; TRBD1 aligns across 7 bases. From germline, CDR1 is MNHNS and CDR2 SASEGT. This CDR3 spans 14 amino acids. Trimming took 3 bases from V and 3 from J; bases not matched to a gene: 2. CDR3 nucleotides: TGTGCCAGCAGTGATACAGGGGTCAATCAGCCCCAGCATTTT. This sequence encodes CASSDTGVNQPQHF.

This clonotype was picked up many times. The chain couples TRBV5-1 to TRBJ2-7, with 10 bases matching TRBD1. The V and J ends lost 0 bases and 8 bases, in that order; junction bases with no gene match: 5. Germline V CDR1 and CDR2: SGHRS, YFSETQ. The CDR3 is made up of 14 amino acids. This CDR3 is CASSLADRGHKQYF. CDR3 bases: TGCGCCAGCAGCTTGGCTGACAGGGGGCACAAGCAGTACTTC.

This clonotype was picked up a small number of times. This rearrangement joins TRBV28 to TRBJ2-2; D might be TRBD2 (6 bases). The CDR3 length is 16 residues. The ends were cut back, 3 bases at V and 1 base at J, with 12 bases in the middle. Germline V gene data show CDR1 as MDHEN and CDR2 as SYDVKM. The CDR3 region is CASSFRGKGNTGELFF. CDR3 DNA: TGTGCCAGCAGTTTTCGGGGGAAAGGGAACACCGGGGAGCTGTTTTTT.